The entry below gives a single T cell receptor beta chain sequence along with its context. Antigen: not known. This record belongs to a study of cytotoxic CD8 clonotypes in ibrutinib-treated CLL. The CDR3 sequence is 12 residues long. The ends were cut back, 7 bases at V and 3 bases at J, with 9 bases in the middle. Germline CDR1 and CDR2: SNHLY and FYNNEI. General study results and limits: Baseline levels of clonality went above those of age-matched healthy donors and moved with circulating CD8+ T-cell counts. In sustained-remission versus progressing patients, sampling times differed.

Method: immunoSEQ multiplex PCR; TCRdb's copy keeps in-frame clones and lacks some. In the table there are over 120,000 clones, over 75% of which are singletons. The starting material was PBMCs, obtained after 36 months of ibrutinib treatment. This clonotype originated in a human donor with chronic lymphocytic leukemia. This chain links TRBV2 with TRBJ2-5; the D gene is possibly TRBD1 (5 bases). The CDR3 nucleotides read TGTGCCAGCACAAAGACAGAAGAGACCCAGTACTTC. Protein sequence: CASTKTEETQYF.